Shown below are 5 T cell receptor beta chains from a single sample sequenced in a study of blood T cells in healthy people across ages. Primed by a sample-barcoded 5' primer and a J-beta primer mix, a second PCR proceeded for about 6 to 11 cycles. TCRdb re-called the 5' RACE reads through MiXCR, storing one row per CDR3 protein. The sample yields roughly 1.5 million distinct CDR3 sequences, approximately 43% seen once. What was sequenced was blood. Receptors originate from a woman under 30 in good health.

This clonotype has only a few counts. The rearrangement links TRBV6-5 to TRBJ2-1; 8 bases fit TRBD1. CDR3 length equals 14 residues. Germline CDR1 is MNHEY and CDR2 is SVGAGI. J gave up 7 bases and V 6 bases, and 8 bases lay outside the gene matches. CDR3 residues: CASSLDRGFNEQFF. The CDR3 DNA sequence: TGTGCCAGCAGCCTAGACAGGGGATTTAATGAGCAGTTCTTC.

V and J are TRBV4-3 and TRBJ2-3; no firm D call. V shed 0 bases and J shed 4 bases, with 5 bases lying between them. Per the germline V gene, CDR1 is LGHNA and CDR2 is YSLEER. The CDR3 has 13 amino acids. The CDR3: CASSQEYADTQYF. The CDR3 region has the DNA TGCGCCAGCAGCCAAGAATACGCAGATACGCAGTATTTT.

In its sample, this clonotype was seen a few times. CDR3 sequence reads: CASRGPGVYGYTF. CDR3 nucleotides: TGTGCCAGCAGAGGCCCTGGGGTCTATGGCTACACCTTC. The V call is TRBV7-2, the J call TRBJ1-2; D not certain. The CDR3 runs 13 residues. The V end lost 6 bases, the J end lost 4 bases, and 12 bases lay between the germline ends. Per germline, CDR1 SGHTA and CDR2 FQGNSA.

This clonotype has more than one count but fewer than ten. The V gene is TRBV7-9, the J gene TRBJ1-2; 10 positions agree with TRBD1. Trimming cost V 8 bases and J 4 bases; bases outside gene matches: 13. The germline V gene encodes CDR1 SEHNR and CDR2 FQNEAQ (reference sequence). The CDR3 loop spans 16 amino acids. The CDR3 DNA reads TGTGCCAGCTTTGGGGACAGGGGATATGTTGCCTATGGCTACACCTTC. Amino acids: CASFGDRGYVAYGYTF.

This rearrangement joins TRBV4-1 to TRBJ2-7; maybe TRBD1 (6 bases). Germline V gene sequence: CDR1 MGHRA, CDR2 YSYEKL. The CDR3 loop spans 14 amino acids. The V and J ends lost 3 bases and 3 bases respectively, with 12 bases between them. Here the CDR3 reads CASSQGDRNYEQYF. The CDR3 DNA reads as TGCGCCAGCAGCCAGGGTGACAGGAACTACGAGCAGTACTTC.